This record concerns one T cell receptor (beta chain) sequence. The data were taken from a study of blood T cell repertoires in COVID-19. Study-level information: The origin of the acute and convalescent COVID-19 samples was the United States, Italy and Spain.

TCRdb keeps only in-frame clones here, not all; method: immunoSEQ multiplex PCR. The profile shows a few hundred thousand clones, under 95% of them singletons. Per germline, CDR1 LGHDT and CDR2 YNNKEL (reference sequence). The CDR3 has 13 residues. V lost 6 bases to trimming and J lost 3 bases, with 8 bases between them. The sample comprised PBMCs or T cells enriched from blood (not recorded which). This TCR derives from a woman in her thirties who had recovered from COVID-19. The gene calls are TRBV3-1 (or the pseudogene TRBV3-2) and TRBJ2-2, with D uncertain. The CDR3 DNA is TGTGCCAGCAGGAGCTACCACACCGGGGAGCTGTTTTTT. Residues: CASRSYHTGELFF.